This T cell receptor (beta chain) comes out of a study of cytomegalovirus exposure and HLA in healthy donors. Study-level points and caveats: More clonal expansion characterized HLA-associated TCR beta chains than equally common others in a later analysis.

CDR1 is GTSNPN, CDR2 SVGIG, per germline (reference sequence). The CDR3 totals 12 residues. Trimming cost V 3 bases and J 8 bases; bases outside gene matches: 6. Turning to this clone: Its specificity is unknown.

Vbeta (60) and Jbeta (13) primers were used in the PCR. This table comes from immunoSEQ multiplex PCR, and its TCRdb copy is limited to in-frame clones, with some not included. The sample's table shows tens of thousands of clones. The source is a female donor in good health and CMV-seronegative. The chain uses TRBV30 and TRBJ1-1; TRBD1 agrees at 7 bases. Sequenced input: PBMCs. This chain's CDR3 is CAWSGDSSEAFF. CDR3 sequence (DNA): TGTGCCTGGAGCGGGGACAGTTCAGAAGCTTTCTTT.